This T cell receptor beta chain is drawn from a study of blood T cell repertoires in COVID-19. For the study at large: From the United States, Italy and Spain came samples of acute and convalescent COVID-19.

Under the authors' procedure: It was from reference gene primer amplification that nucleated cell counts were estimated. Assay: immunoSEQ multiplex PCR; the TCRdb copy retains only in-frame clones and omits some. V, J and clone size are taken as reported in that table, and D and trimming were inferred from the DNA itself. The data hold about 42,000 clones, with around 88% observed a single time. This clone was picked up a small number of times. The CDR3 consists of 11 residues. The germline gives CDR1 WSHSY, CDR2 SAAADI. V was cut by 6 bases and J by 7 bases, with 7 bases left in between. The rearrangement joins TRBV10-2 to TRBJ1-3; D is perhaps TRBD1 (6 bases). The origin of this receptor is a human donor in a cohort sampled during active COVID-19. Sequencing input: peripheral blood. The CDR3 here is CASSTGNTIYF. The DNA of the CDR3 is TGCGCCAGCAGCACAGGGAACACCATATATTTT.